These 26 T cell receptor beta chains were sequenced from one sample in a study of cytomegalovirus exposure and HLA in healthy donors (dated by TCRdb to about 2017). Receptor amplification or capture employed the immunoSEQ multiplex PCR assay. For the multiplex PCR, a mixture combining 60 forward primers for TCR Vbeta segments and 13 reverse primers for TCR Jbeta segments was used. TCRdb took this table from immuneACCESS and kept in-frame rearrangements with V and J called. Such tables lack part of the clones; where checked against another copy, unresolved V genes explain under half of the gap, and the rest is unexplained. The sample has some 200,000 clones on record, roughly four fifths of them singletons. The ten most abundant clones make up about 0.22% of the sample. The specimen sequenced was PBMCs. The receptors derive from a girl aged 2 to 9 in good health and CMV-seronegative.

A single count supports this clone. This sample also contains other DNA sequences that code for the same CDR3. This sequence joins TRBV5-1 and TRBJ2-5; tentatively, D is TRBD2 (5 bases). CDR1 and CDR2 from the germline V gene are SGHRS and YFSETQ. Trimming removed 3 bases at V and 5 bases at J, with 11 bases between. CDR3 length: 13 amino acids. The CDR3 sequence is CASSSTGGETQYF. The DNA for the CDR3 is TGCGCCAGCAGCTCGACCGGCGGGGAGACCCAGTACTTC.

The V gene is TRBV5-4, the J gene TRBJ1-2, with D perhaps TRBD1 (5 bases). V lost 7 bases to trimming and J lost 3 bases, with 16 bases between them. The V gene's germline CDR1 is SGHNT and CDR2 YYREEE (reference sequence). The CDR3 runs to 14 residues. CDR3 bases: TGTGCCAGCCGGGGGTCGATTCTGGACTATGGCTACACCTTC. It codes for CASRGSILDYGYTF.

The V and J genes are TRBV9 and TRBJ2-3; 12 nucleotides align to TRBD2. The CDR3 runs to 17 residues. Germline CDR1 is SGDLS and CDR2 is YYNGEE. V was clipped by 0 bases and J by 5 bases; unmatched bases: 7. CDR3 loop: CASSVDTSGGYGDTQYF. The CDR3 nucleotides are TGTGCCAGCAGCGTAGACACTAGCGGGGGGTACGGAGATACGCAGTATTTT.

The chain employs TRBV29-1 and TRBJ1-2; D is uncertain. CDR3 length equals 12 residues. Per germline, CDR1 SQVTM and CDR2 ANQGSEA. The V end lost 3 bases, the J end lost 5 bases, and 10 bases lay between the germline ends. DNA for the CDR3: TGCAGCGTTGAGAGTACAGATTATGGCTACACCTTC. Its translation is CSVESTDYGYTF.

J is TRBJ2-1 and V is TRBV9; D is possibly TRBD1 (6 bases). Trimming stripped 0 bases from V and 4 bases from J, with 8 bases between. The CDR3 covers 14 residues. CDR1 SGDLS and CDR2 YYNGEE come from the germline V gene. CDR3 residues: CASSVGGQYNEQFF. CDR3 sequence (DNA): TGTGCCAGCAGCGTAGGGGGGCAGTACAATGAGCAGTTCTTC.

The chain recombines TRBV18 with TRBJ1-5; D uncertain. Trimming shortened V by 3 bases and J by 1 base, and 7 bases separated the two germline ends. CDR1 and CDR2 (germline): KGHSH, LQKENI. This CDR3 spans 14 amino acids. CDR3 region: CASSPLSSNQPQHF. As DNA, the CDR3 is TGTGCCAGCTCACCCCTTTCGAGCAATCAGCCCCAGCATTTT.

The CDR3 sequence is CASSFTVDTNYGYTF. CDR3 nucleotide sequence: TGTGCCAGCAGTTTTACCGTGGACACAAACTATGGCTACACCTTC. The J gene is TRBJ1-2, the V gene TRBV27, with D possibly being TRBD1 (5 bases). V was cut by 3 bases and J by 2 bases, with 13 bases left in between. CDR1 is MNHEY, CDR2 SMNVEV, per germline (reference sequence). The CDR3 runs 15 residues.

This clone occurred a few times. The chain couples TRBV7-7 to TRBJ1-1, with 7 bases lining up with TRBD1. With 5 bases clipped from V and 4 bases from J, the junction kept 4 bases outside the gene matches. Per germline, CDR1 SSHAT and CDR2 FNYEAQ (reference sequence). CDR3 length: 13 residues. For the CDR3, the DNA is TGTGCCAGCAGCCAGGGGGAGGCCACTGAAGCTTTCTTT. This encodes CASSQGEATEAFF.

The chain recombines TRBV5-6 with TRBJ2-7; tentative D call: TRBD2 (6 bases). The CDR3 totals 15 residues. Germline V gene sequence: CDR1 SGHDT, CDR2 YYEEEE. V was clipped by 6 bases and J by 1 base, with 17 bases between them. Here the CDR3 reads CASTLVGGRSYEQYF. The CDR3 DNA reads as TGTGCCAGCACCCTGGTCGGGGGAAGGTCCTACGAGCAGTACTTC.

The table lists this clone with a count of one. CDR3 residues: CASRGPGTGELFF. The CDR3 DNA is TGTGCCAGCAGGGGTCCGGGAACCGGGGAGCTGTTTTTT. The V and J genes are TRBV11-2 and TRBJ2-2, with D tentatively TRBD2 (5 bases). Germline CDR1 is SGHAT and CDR2 is FQNNGV. CDR3 size: 13 residues. V lost 6 bases and J lost 5, with 10 bases in between.

This chain's CDR3 is CASSFTAIYEQYF. The CDR3 DNA is TGTGCCAGCAGTTTTACTGCAATCTACGAGCAGTACTTC. The chain employs TRBV28 and TRBJ2-7; D remains unclear. CDR1 MDHEN and CDR2 SYDVKM come from the germline V gene. Trimming took off 3 bases at V and 3 bases at J, with 9 bases between the two ends. This CDR3 spans 13 amino acids.

In its sample, this clone was seen once. The rearrangement joins TRBV7-2 to TRBJ2-7; D is unclear. V was clipped by 4 bases and J by 1 base, with 8 bases between them. The CDR3 is made up of 13 amino acids. The germline CDR1 and CDR2 sequences are SGHTA and FQGNSA. For the CDR3, the DNA is TGTGCCAGCAGCTCCGGTTTTTCCTACGAGCAGTACTTC. Translation gives CASSSGFSYEQYF.

The chain carries TRBV14 and TRBJ2-1; 7 nucleotides match TRBD2. Per germline, CDR1 SGHDN and CDR2 FVKESK. The CDR3 is made up of 16 amino acids. The V and J ends lost 1 base and 9 bases, in that order; junction bases with no gene match: 12. Here the CDR3 reads CASSQGLREGRSEQFF. The CDR3 nucleotides are TGTGCCAGCAGCCAAGGGTTGAGGGAGGGCCGGAGTGAGCAGTTCTTC.

This clone was picked up a small number of times. The chain employs TRBV5-4 and TRBJ2-5; TRBD2 matches at 10 bases. Germline CDR1 reads SGHNT; CDR2 reads YYREEE (reference sequence). Trimming took 0 bases from V and 5 from J; bases not matched to a gene: 7. The CDR3 loop spans 16 amino acids. The CDR3: CASSLEASGGGETQYF. CDR3 DNA: TGTGCCAGCAGCTTGGAGGCTAGCGGGGGCGGGGAGACCCAGTACTTC.

V usage is TRBV2 and J usage is TRBJ2-7; 7 positions agree with TRBD2. Germline CDR1 reads SNHLY; CDR2 reads FYNNEI. The CDR3 runs 15 residues. Trimming cost V 8 bases and J 0 bases; bases outside gene matches: 10. This CDR3 is CASGSSGYISYEQYF. CDR3 bases: TGTGCCAGCGGGAGTAGCGGGTATATCTCCTACGAGCAGTACTTC.

This chain uses TRBV7-9 with TRBJ2-2; 13 bases are a match to TRBD2. Germline CDR1 is SEHNR and CDR2 is FQNEAQ (reference sequence). The CDR3 has 16 residues. V dropped 3 bases and J dropped 6; count of bases not matched to a gene: 4. Here the CDR3 DNA reads TGTGCCAGCAGCTTGGAGGGACTAGCGGGGCCCGGGGAGCTGTTTTTT. Amino acid sequence: CASSLEGLAGPGELFF.

This clone appeared a single time. The chain joins TRBV9 to TRBJ2-7; TRBD1 matches 10 bases. The junction had 2 bases not matched to a gene; V was cut back by 4 bases and J by 4 bases. Germline V gene sequence: CDR1 SGDLS, CDR2 YYNGEE. The CDR3 has 13 residues. CDR3 nucleotide sequence: TGTGCCAGCAGCCGGGACAGGGGATACGAGCAGTACTTC. Encoded protein: CASSRDRGYEQYF. The whole variable domain, remainder taken from reference TRBV9 and TRBJ2-7, is DSGVTQTPKHLITATGQRVTLRCSPRSGDLSVYWYQQSLDQGLQFLIQYYNGEERAKGNILERFSAQQFPDLHSELNLSSLELGDSALYFCASSRDRGYEQYFGPGTRLTVT.

The chain joins TRBV15 to TRBJ2-3, with TRBD2 identical over 11 bases. There are 18 residues in the CDR3. The V gene's germline CDR1 is LNHNV and CDR2 YYDKDF (reference sequence). The ends lost 0 bases at V and 1 base at J; junction bases unmatched: 6. CDR3 nucleotide sequence: TGTGCCACCAGCAGAGATGGGCTAGCGGGGGGTCGCACAGATACGCAGTATTTT. Encoded protein: CATSRDGLAGGRTDTQYF. Full variable domain (missing parts from reference TRBV15 and TRBJ2-3): DAMVIQNPRYQVTQFGKPVTLSCSQTLNHNVMYWYQQKSSQAPKLLFHYYDKDFNNEADTPDNFQSRRPNTSFCFLDIRSPGLGDTAMYLCATSRDGLAGGRTDTQYFGPGTRLTVL.

The chain employs TRBV19 and TRBJ1-1; 7 bases map to TRBD1. V was pared by 6 bases and J by 3 bases, with 10 bases of the junction left unmatched. In germline, CDR1 is LNHDA, CDR2 SQIVND (reference sequence). This CDR3 has 15 amino acids. CDR3 amino acids: CASSTDRIWDTEAFF. CDR3 in DNA: TGTGCCAGTAGCACGGACAGGATTTGGGACACTGAAGCTTTCTTT.

This clone has a single count. The chain links TRBV12-2 to TRBJ1-2. TRBV12-2 counts as a pseudogene. This CDR3 spans 18 amino acids. As DNA, the CDR3 is TGTGCAAGTCGCTTAGGGAGGCCGGGAGGGGAACCGGAAGATGGCTACACCTTC. This encodes CASRLGRPGGEPEDGYTF.

V is TRBV5-6 and J is TRBJ2-7; a weak D match, TRBD2 (5 bases). CDR1 and CDR2 from the germline V gene are SGHDT and YYEEEE. CDR3 length equals 15 residues. Trimming stripped 1 base from V and 4 bases from J, with 15 bases between. The CDR3 sequence is CASSLLGSFLYEQYF. CDR3 in DNA: TGTGCCAGCAGCTTGTTAGGGAGTTTTTTGTACGAGCAGTACTTC. Full variable domain (remainder filled in from reference TRBV5-6 and TRBJ2-7): DAGVTQSPTHLIKTRGQQVTLRCSPKSGHDTVSWYQQALGQGPQFIFQYYEEEERQRGNFPDRFSGHQFPNYSSELNVNALLLGDSALYLCASSLLGSFLYEQYFGPGTRLTVT.

This sequence joins TRBV30 and TRBJ2-7; 7 bases agree with TRBD1. This CDR3 has 13 residues. Losses at the gene ends were 0 bases for V and 3 bases for J; bases not matched to a gene: 2. From germline, CDR1 is GTSNPN and CDR2 SVGIG (reference sequence). The CDR3 loop is CAWSVTGSYEQYF. The CDR3 DNA reads TGTGCCTGGAGTGTGACAGGGAGCTACGAGCAGTACTTC. The full variable domain, its missing parts supplied by reference TRBV30 and TRBJ2-7, is SQTIHQWPATLVQPVGSPLSLECTVEGTSNPNLYWYRQAAGRGLQLLFYSVGIGQISSEVPQNLSASRPQDRQFILSSKKLLLSDSGFYLCAWSVTGSYEQYFGPGTRLTVT.

The chain carries TRBV19 and TRBJ2-2, with D hard to call. Germline V gene data show CDR1 as LNHDA and CDR2 as SQIVND (reference sequence). V lost 8 bases to trimming and J lost 6 bases, with 4 bases between them. The CDR3 runs to 10 residues. The CDR3 sequence: CASAAGELFF. The DNA of the CDR3 is TGTGCCAGTGCGGCCGGGGAGCTGTTTTTT.

Points on this clone: The sample carries other DNA sequences with the same CDR3. The chain uses TRBV4-1 and TRBJ2-1, with 9 bases matching TRBD1. The CDR3 is 14 residues long. Looked up from germline, CDR1 is MGHRA and CDR2 is YSYEKL. V gave up 4 bases and J gave up 4 bases; unmatched junction bases: 2. CDR3 nucleotides: TGCGCCAGCAGCCCCGGGACAGGGTACAATGAGCAGTTCTTC. Its translation: CASSPGTGYNEQFF.

This clone has a handful of counts. The gene calls are TRBV5-4 and TRBJ2-6; D gene unclear. Germline-derived CDR1 and CDR2 are SGHNT and YYREEE (reference sequence). CDR3 length: 13 amino acids. The ends were cut back, 7 bases at V and 0 bases at J, with 5 bases in the middle. CDR3 DNA sequence: TGTGCCAGCGAGCCCTCTGGGGCCAACGTCCTGACTTTC. Translated, it gives CASEPSGANVLTF. The full variable domain, with the rest looked up from reference TRBV5-4 and TRBJ2-6, is ETGVTQSPTHLIKTRGQQVTLRCSSQSGHNTVSWYQQALGQGPQFIFQYYREEENGRGNFPPRFSGLQFPNYSSELNVNALELDDSALYLCASEPSGANVLTFGAGSRLTVL.

V gene TRBV2 combines with J gene TRBJ2-4; a weak D match, TRBD2 (5 bases). The germline V gene encodes CDR1 SNHLY and CDR2 FYNNEI. The CDR3 has 17 residues. V shed 7 bases and J shed 0 bases, with 19 bases lying between them. This chain's CDR3 is CASTRNPSTLAKNIQYF. CDR3 nucleotides: TGTGCCAGCACTAGGAACCCTAGCACTCTAGCCAAAAACATTCAGTACTTC.